The rows below give T cell receptor beta chains drawn from one sample of a study of identical twins. TCRdb independently ran MiXCR on the 5' RACE reads; one entry per CDR3 protein. The sample comprises about 890,000 distinct CDR3 sequences, about 12% of which are singletons, and around 1.6% rests with the top ten. The data were also submitted as part of a second study, on yellow fever vaccine responses in identical twins.

The sample taken for sequencing was PBMCs. The receptors here all came from a woman aged 18 to 35 in good health. The conserved cysteine and the conserved F or W are not part of the CDR3 here.

v_gene,j_gene,CDR3aa
TRBV6-5,TRBJ2-1,ASSLSGTQF
TRBV5-1,TRBJ2-1,ASSTGLGVSRAHYNEQF
TRBV10-3,TRBJ2-3,AISERDSAGGRTDTQY
TRBV7-9,TRBJ1-1,ASRPGAALVENTEAF
TRBV6-5,TRBJ2-1,ASSNSWGGNNEQF
TRBV6-1,TRBJ2-7,ASFDYGSYEQY
TRBV12-3/TRBV12-4,TRBJ2-2,ASRAHTGELF
TRBV27,TRBJ2-7,ASSSGLMWEQY
TRBV9,TRBJ1-2,ASSAPGGVGYGYT
TRBV29-1,TRBJ2-7,SVRQGWEQY
TRBV28,TRBJ2-7,ASRSGTSPTYEQY
TRBV19,TRBJ2-7,ASRRMSGIYEQY
TRBV29-1,TRBJ1-1,SVEHGEQAGAF
TRBV20-1,TRBJ2-3,SAATGRVTDTQY
TRBV12-3/TRBV12-4,TRBJ2-1,ASSFQDWVEQF
TRBV20-1,TRBJ1-2,SAPAGSNYGYT
TRBV15,TRBJ2-5,ATSRGQETQY
TRBV10-2,TRBJ2-3,ASKAGQTSTDTQY
TRBV9,TRBJ2-3,ASSGSWGVQY
TRBV12-3/TRBV12-4,TRBJ2-1,ASSLSWPTVNEQF
TRBV28,TRBJ2-1,ASSFPRLAGANEQF
TRBV4-2,TRBJ1-4,ASSGEGPGGGTEKLF
TRBV12-3/TRBV12-4,TRBJ1-2,ASSWGTANYGYT
TRBV5-1,TRBJ2-1,ASRKRANEQF
TRBV3-1,TRBJ2-7,ASSQASGRAYEQY
TRBV12-5,TRBJ2-1,ASGLVRTSGRPYNEQF
TRBV28,TRBJ2-6,ASSLAGISGANVLT
TRBV4-1,TRBJ2-3,ASSQDQNRPPSTDTQY
TRBV12-3/TRBV12-4,TRBJ2-3,ASSLGTSSDTQY
TRBV27,TRBJ2-5,ASSLRPGLAGETQY
TRBV20-1,TRBJ2-1,SARVPSNNEQF
TRBV6-1,TRBJ2-3,ASTPQGGLGTDTQY
TRBV7-2,TRBJ1-2,ASSSSRDSFYGYT
TRBV19,TRBJ2-7,ASSIGGSLSEQY
TRBV15,TRBJ2-1,ATSRGLAGVANEQF
TRBV6-5,TRBJ1-2,ASSYGQGRGYT
TRBV29-1,TRBJ2-1,STPGSSSYNEQF
TRBV4-1,TRBJ2-7,ASSQGLPSYEQY
TRBV12-3/TRBV12-4,TRBJ2-7,ASSFWASGRVLEQY
TRBV9,TRBJ2-7,ASSVDAGGPYEQY